One TCR beta chain is described in this entry. The antigen remains unidentified. The data belong to a study of siplizumab effects on memory and regulatory T cells. Overall study results and limits: Naive T cells were seen as more diverse than memory cells and as major alloresponse contributors. Proliferating Tregs from siplizumab cultures lacked functional confirmation of suppression. In controls, 26.9% of mappable alloreactive CD4+ clones were Treg-derived on average, versus roughly 63% with siplizumab.

Per sample, the assay covered 90,000 to 100,000 TCR templates. The repertoire was sequenced with immunoSEQ multiplex PCR; TCRdb's copy has only in-frame clones and lacks some. The sample lists more than 75,000 clones, approximately 94% seen once, with about 6.7% in the top ten. This CDR3 is built from 13 residues. Trimming removed 1 base from V and 2 bases from J, with 9 bases in between. CDR1 is GTSNPN and CDR2 is SVGIG in the germline V gene (reference sequence). Sequenced material: CD8+ T cells sorted from blood. The chain has TRBV30 and TRBJ2-7; D gene ambiguous. The receptor was derived from a human donor in good health. CDR3 in amino acids: CAWSGSTAYEQYF. The CDR3 DNA is TGTGCCTGGAGTGGATCCACAGCCTACGAGCAGTACTTC.